This TCR beta chain is drawn from a study of T cell changes during pregnancy in multiple sclerosis. The method was immunoSEQ multiplex PCR; TCRdb's version includes in-frame clones alone and lacks a portion of them. Of around 24,000 clones listed, approximately 89% are singletons. Trimming pared 5 bases from V and 3 bases from J, leaving 7 bases between. The CDR3 has 12 residues. Germline values: CDR1 SNHLY, CDR2 FYNNEI. The sequenced sample was CD8+ T cells from peripheral blood mononuclear cells, obtained in the first trimester of pregnancy. The clonotype originates from a female donor in good health, enrolled as a control in a pregnancy study. V gene TRBV2 combines with J gene TRBJ1-2, with D possibly matching TRBD1 (5 bases). The CDR3: CASSQGDYGYTF. CDR3 in DNA: TGTGCCAGCAGTCAGGGTGACTATGGCTACACCTTC.